This T cell receptor (beta chain) was obtained from a study of chemoradiotherapy in HPV16-positive cancers. As to this clone: No antigen is known for it.

Repertoires were sampled repeatedly during chemoradiotherapy. Study results and limitations: For HPV16-positive patients, expanding HPV-responsive T cells associated with longer recurrence-free survival.

Here immunoSEQ multiplex PCR was the method, and the copy in TCRdb shows in-frame clones only, minus some. This repertoire shows around 15,000 clones, just under 70% found once; its top ten account for around 20%. This CDR3 spans 15 amino acids. CDR1 is SGHTA and CDR2 is FQGTGA in the germline V gene. Deletions cut 0 bases from V and 2 bases from J, with 9 bases between. The chain combines TRBV7-3 with TRBJ2-3; no clear D. This receptor was taken from a human donor with HPV-associated anogenital cancer. The specimen was taken from a patient who underwent chemoradiotherapy. The CDR3 here is CASSLTFRDTDTQYF. The CDR3 DNA reads as TGTGCCAGCAGCTTAACGTTTAGGGACACAGATACGCAGTATTTT.